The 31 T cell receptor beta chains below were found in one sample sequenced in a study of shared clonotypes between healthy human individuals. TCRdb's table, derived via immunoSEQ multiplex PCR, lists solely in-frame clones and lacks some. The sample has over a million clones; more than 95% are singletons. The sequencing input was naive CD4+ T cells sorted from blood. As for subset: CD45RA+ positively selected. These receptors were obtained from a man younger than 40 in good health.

In DNA, the CDR3 is TGTGCCAGCAGCTTGCTCTCTTGCTACGAGCAGTACTTC. It yields the protein CASSLLSCYEQYF. V is TRBV5-8 and J is TRBJ2-7; D unresolved. V gave up 1 base and J gave up 3 bases, with 8 bases separating them. The CDR3 spans 13 residues. Per the germline V gene, CDR1 is SGHTS and CDR2 is YDEGEE.

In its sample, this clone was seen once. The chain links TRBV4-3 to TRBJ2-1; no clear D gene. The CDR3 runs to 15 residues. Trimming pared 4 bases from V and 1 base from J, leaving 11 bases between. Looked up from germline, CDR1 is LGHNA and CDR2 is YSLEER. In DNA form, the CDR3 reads TGCGCCAGCAGCCCTCGGCACGATTCCTACAATGAGCAGTTCTTC. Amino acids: CASSPRHDSYNEQFF.

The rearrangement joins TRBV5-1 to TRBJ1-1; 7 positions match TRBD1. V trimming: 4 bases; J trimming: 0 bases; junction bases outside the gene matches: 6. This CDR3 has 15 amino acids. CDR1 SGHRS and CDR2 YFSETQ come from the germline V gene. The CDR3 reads CASSKQGQLNTEAFF. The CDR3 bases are TGCGCCAGCAGCAAGCAGGGACAGCTGAACACTGAAGCTTTCTTT. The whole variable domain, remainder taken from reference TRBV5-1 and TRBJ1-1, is KAGVTQTPRYLIKTRGQQVTLSCSPISGHRSVSWYQQTPGQGLQFLFEYFSETQRNKGNFPGRFSGRQFSNSRSEMNVSTLELGDSALYLCASSKQGQLNTEAFFGQGTRLTVV.

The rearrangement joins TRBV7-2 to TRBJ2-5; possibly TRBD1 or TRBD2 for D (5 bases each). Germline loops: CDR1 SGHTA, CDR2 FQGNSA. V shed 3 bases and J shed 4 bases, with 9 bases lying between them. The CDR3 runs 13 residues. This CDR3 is CASSLGVAETQYF. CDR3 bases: TGTGCCAGCAGCTTGGGGGTTGCAGAGACCCAGTACTTC.

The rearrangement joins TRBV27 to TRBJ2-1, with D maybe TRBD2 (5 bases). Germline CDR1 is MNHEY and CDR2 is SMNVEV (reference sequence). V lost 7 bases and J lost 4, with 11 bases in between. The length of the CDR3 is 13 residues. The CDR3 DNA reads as TGTGCCAGCACGAGGGCCGGATACAATGAGCAGTTCTTC. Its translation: CASTRAGYNEQFF.

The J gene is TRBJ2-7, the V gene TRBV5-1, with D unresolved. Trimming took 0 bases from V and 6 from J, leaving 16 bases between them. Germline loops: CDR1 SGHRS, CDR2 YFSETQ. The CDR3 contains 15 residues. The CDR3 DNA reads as TGCGCCAGCAGCTTGGCCTCTAAGACCGTCAGCGAGCAGTACTTC. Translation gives CASSLASKTVSEQYF.

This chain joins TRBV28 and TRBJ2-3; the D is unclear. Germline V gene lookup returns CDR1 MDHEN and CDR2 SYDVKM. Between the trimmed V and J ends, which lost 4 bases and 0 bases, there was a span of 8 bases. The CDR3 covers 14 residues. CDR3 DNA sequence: TGTGCCAGCAGTTCGCAAGTCAGCACAGATACGCAGTATTTT. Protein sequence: CASSSQVSTDTQYF.

CDR3 sequence (DNA): TGCAGCGTCGGGTATTCAGGTGGGCCCCAGCATTTT. It codes for CSVGYSGGPQHF. The gene calls are TRBV29-1 and TRBJ1-5; D not resolved. This CDR3 is built from 12 residues. CDR1 and CDR2 (germline): SQVTM, ANQGSEA. Trimming removed 6 bases from V and 9 bases from J, with 15 bases in between.

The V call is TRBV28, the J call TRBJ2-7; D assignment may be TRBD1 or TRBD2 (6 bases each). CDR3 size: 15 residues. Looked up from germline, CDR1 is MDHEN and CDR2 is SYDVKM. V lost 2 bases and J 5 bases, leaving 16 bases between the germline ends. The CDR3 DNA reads TGTGCCAGCAGTTTAAACGGGGCAGGGGAGGACGAGCAGTACTTC. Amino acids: CASSLNGAGEDEQYF.

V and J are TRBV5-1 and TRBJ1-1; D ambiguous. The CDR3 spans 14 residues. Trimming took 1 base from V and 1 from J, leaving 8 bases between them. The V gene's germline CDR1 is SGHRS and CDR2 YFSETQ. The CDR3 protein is CASSLIRANTEAFF. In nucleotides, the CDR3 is TGCGCCAGCAGCTTGATTAGGGCGAACACTGAAGCTTTCTTT. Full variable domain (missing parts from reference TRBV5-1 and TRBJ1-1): KAGVTQTPRYLIKTRGQQVTLSCSPISGHRSVSWYQQTPGQGLQFLFEYFSETQRNKGNFPGRFSGRQFSNSRSEMNVSTLELGDSALYLCASSLIRANTEAFFGQGTRLTVV.

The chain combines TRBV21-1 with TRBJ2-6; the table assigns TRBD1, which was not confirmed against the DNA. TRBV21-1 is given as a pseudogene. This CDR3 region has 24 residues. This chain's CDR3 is CASSKGISDSVSLDSSSGANVLTF. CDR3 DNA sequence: TGTGCCAGCAGCAAAGGGATCTCGGACAGTGTTTCCCTCGATTCGAGCTCTGGGGCCAACGTCCTGACTTTC.

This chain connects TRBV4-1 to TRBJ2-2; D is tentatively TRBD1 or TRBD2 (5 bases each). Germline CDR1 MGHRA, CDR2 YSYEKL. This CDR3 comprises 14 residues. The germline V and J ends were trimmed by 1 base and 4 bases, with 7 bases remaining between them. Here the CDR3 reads CASSQGGVTGELFF. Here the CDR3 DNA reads TGCGCCAGCAGCCAAGGAGGGGTCACCGGGGAGCTGTTTTTT.

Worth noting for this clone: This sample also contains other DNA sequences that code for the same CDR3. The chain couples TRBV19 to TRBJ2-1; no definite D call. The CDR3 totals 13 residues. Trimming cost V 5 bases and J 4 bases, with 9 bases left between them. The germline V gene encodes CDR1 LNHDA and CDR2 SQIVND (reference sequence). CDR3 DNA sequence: TGTGCCAGTAGTCGGCGGAATTACAATGAGCAGTTCTTC. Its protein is CASSRRNYNEQFF.

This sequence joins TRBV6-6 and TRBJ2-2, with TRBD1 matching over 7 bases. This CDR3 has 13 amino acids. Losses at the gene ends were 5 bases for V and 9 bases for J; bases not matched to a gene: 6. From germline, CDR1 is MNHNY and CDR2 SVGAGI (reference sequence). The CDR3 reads CASSRATGRELFF. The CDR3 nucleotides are TGTGCCAGCAGTCGAGCGACAGGGAGGGAGCTGTTTTTT.

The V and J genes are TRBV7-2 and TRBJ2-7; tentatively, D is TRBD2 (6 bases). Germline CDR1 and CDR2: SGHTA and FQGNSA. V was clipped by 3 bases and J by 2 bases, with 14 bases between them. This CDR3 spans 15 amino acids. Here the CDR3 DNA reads TGTGCCAGCAGCTTCCTCGGAGGGGCTACCTACGAGCAGTACTTC. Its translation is CASSFLGGATYEQYF.

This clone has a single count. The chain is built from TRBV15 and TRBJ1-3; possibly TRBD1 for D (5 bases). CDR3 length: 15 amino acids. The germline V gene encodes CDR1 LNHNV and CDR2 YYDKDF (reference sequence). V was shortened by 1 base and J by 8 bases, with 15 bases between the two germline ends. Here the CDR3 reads CATSRARAREDTIYF. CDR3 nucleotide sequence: TGTGCCACCAGCAGAGCCCGTGCCAGGGAGGACACCATATATTTT.

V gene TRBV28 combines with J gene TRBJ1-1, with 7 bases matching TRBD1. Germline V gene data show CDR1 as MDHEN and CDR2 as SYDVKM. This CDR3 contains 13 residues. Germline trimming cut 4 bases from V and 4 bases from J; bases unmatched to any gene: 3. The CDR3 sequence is CASSYYRGTEAFF. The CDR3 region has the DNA TGTGCCAGCAGTTATTACAGGGGCACTGAAGCTTTCTTT.

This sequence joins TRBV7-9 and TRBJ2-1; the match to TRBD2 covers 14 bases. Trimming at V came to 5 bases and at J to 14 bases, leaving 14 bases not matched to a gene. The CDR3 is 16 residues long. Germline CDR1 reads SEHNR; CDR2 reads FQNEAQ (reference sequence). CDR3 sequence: CASSLLLGLAGEAEFF. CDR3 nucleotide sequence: TGTGCCAGCAGCCTCCTTTTGGGACTAGCGGGAGAAGCGGAGTTCTTC. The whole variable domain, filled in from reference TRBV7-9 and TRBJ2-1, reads DTGVSQNPRHKITKRGQNVTFRCDPISEHNRLYWYRQTLGQGPEFLTYFQNEAQLEKSRLLSDRFSAERPKGSFSTLEIQRTEQGDSAMYLCASSLLLGLAGEAEFFGPGTRLTVL.

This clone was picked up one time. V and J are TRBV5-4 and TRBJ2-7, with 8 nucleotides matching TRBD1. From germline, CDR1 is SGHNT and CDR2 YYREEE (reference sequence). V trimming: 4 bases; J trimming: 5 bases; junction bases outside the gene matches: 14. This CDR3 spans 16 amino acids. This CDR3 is CASSPVRRGRGHEQYF. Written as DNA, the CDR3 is TGTGCCAGCAGCCCCGTTCGCAGGGGGCGAGGACACGAGCAGTACTTC.

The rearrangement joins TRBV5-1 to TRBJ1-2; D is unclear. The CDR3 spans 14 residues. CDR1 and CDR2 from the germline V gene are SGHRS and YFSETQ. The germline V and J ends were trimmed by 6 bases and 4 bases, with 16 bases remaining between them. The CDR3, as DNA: TGCGCCAGCACCTCGTCCACCATCACCTATGGCTACACCTTC. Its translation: CASTSSTITYGYTF.

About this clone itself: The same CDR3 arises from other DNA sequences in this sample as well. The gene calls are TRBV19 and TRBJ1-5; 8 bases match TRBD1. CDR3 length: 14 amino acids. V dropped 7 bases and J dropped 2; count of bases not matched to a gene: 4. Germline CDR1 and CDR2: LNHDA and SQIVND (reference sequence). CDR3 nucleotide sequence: TGTGCCAGTAACAAGGACAGGGGCAATCAGCCCCAGCATTTT. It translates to CASNKDRGNQPQHF.

CDR3 in amino acids: CASSPRPGQGAETQYF. CDR3 bases: TGTGCCAGCAGCCCGCGTCCGGGACAGGGAGCAGAGACCCAGTACTTC. This sequence joins TRBV7-9 and TRBJ2-5; 9 bases fit TRBD1. Germline CDR1 SEHNR, CDR2 FQNEAQ (reference sequence). V was clipped by 5 bases and J by 4 bases; unmatched bases: 11. The CDR3 runs to 16 residues.

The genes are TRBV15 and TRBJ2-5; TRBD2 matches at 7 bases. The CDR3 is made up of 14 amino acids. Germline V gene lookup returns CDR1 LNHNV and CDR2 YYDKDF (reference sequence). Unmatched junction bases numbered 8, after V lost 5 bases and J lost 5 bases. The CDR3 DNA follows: TGTGCCACCAGCTTCGGACTAGAGGTGGAGACCCAGTACTTC. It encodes CATSFGLEVETQYF. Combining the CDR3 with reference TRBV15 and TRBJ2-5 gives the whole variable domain DAMVIQNPRYQVTQFGKPVTLSCSQTLNHNVMYWYQQKSSQAPKLLFHYYDKDFNNEADTPDNFQSRRPNTSFCFLDIRSPGLGDTAMYLCATSFGLEVETQYFGPGTRLLVL.

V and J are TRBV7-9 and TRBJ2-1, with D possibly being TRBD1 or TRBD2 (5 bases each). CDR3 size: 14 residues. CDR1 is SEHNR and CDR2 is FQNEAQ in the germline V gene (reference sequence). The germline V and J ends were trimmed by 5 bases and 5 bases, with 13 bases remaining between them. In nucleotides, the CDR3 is TGTGCCAGCAGCCCCCGGGACCTCCACAATGAGCAGTTCTTC. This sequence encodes CASSPRDLHNEQFF.

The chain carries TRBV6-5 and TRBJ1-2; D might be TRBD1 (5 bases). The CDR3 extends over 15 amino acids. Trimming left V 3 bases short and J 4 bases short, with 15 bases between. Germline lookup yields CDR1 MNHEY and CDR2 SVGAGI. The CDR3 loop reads CASSYPLGGGYGYTF. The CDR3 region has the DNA TGTGCCAGCAGTTATCCGCTGGGGGGGGGCTATGGCTACACCTTC.

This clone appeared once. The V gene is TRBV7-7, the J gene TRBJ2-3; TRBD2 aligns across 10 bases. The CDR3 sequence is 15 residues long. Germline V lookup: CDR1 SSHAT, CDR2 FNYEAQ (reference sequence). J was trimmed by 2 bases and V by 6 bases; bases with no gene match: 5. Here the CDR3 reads CASSLSGRTTDTQYF. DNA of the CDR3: TGTGCCAGCAGTCTTAGCGGGAGGACCACAGATACGCAGTATTTT.

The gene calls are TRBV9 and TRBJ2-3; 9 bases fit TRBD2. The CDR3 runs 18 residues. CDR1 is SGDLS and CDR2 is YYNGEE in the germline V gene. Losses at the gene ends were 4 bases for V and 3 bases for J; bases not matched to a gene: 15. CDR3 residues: CASSPILRGSGRTDTQYF. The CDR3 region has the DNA TGTGCCAGCAGCCCCATCCTCAGGGGAAGCGGGAGGACAGATACGCAGTATTTT.

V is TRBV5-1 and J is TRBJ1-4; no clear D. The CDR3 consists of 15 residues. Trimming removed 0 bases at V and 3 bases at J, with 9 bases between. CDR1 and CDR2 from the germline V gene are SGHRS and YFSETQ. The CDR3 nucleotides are TGCGCCAGCAGCTTGGATATAGGGCCTAATGAAAAACTGTTTTTT. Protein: CASSLDIGPNEKLFF.

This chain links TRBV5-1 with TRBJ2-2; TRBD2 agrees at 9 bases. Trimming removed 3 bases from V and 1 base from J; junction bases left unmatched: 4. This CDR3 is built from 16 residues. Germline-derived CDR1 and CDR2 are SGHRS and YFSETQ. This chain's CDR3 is CASSWRLAVNTGELFF. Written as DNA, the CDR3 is TGCGCCAGCAGCTGGAGACTAGCGGTGAACACCGGGGAGCTGTTTTTT.

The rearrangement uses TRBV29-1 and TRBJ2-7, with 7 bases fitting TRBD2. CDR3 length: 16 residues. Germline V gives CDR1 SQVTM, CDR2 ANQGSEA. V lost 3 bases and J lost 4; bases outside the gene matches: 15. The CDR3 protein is CSVDPMVTGGRYEQYF. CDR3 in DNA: TGCAGCGTTGACCCAATGGTAACGGGAGGAAGGTACGAGCAGTACTTC.

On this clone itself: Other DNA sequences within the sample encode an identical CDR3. In nucleotides, the CDR3 is TGTGCCAGCAGCTTGGTTCTAGCGGGCGGCCAAGAGACCCAGTACTTC. Its protein product is CASSLVLAGGQETQYF. The chain uses TRBV5-4 and TRBJ2-5, with 8 bases lining up with TRBD2. The CDR3 has 16 amino acids. The germline gives CDR1 SGHNT, CDR2 YYREEE (reference sequence). V trimming: 0 bases; J trimming: 1 base; junction bases outside the gene matches: 5.